This T cell receptor beta chain derives from a study of cytomegalovirus exposure and HLA in healthy donors. The V gene lost 4 bases and the J gene lost 1 base, with 10 bases spanning the gap. The CDR3 has 14 residues. CDR1 and CDR2 from the germline V gene are MNHEY and SVGAGI. Study conclusions and caveats: CMV antigen specificity was confirmed in vitro for a few CMV-associated chains. According to a subsequent analysis, TCR clusters identified in the first cohort showed a tendency to co-occur across the 120 or so validation repertoires. Cytomegalovirus-associated status was assigned to approximately 160 TCR beta chains.

About this clone: Its cognate antigen is unknown.

The study drew the donors from its approximately 110-subject validation cohort, separate from the roughly 700-subject first cohort. Assay: immunoSEQ multiplex PCR; the TCRdb copy retains only in-frame clones and omits some. This table has roughly 100,000 clones, approximately 90% appearing once. Sequencing was done on a sample of PBMCs. The rearrangement uses TRBV6-5 and TRBJ1-1; a possible D gene is TRBD1 (6 bases). The sequence derives from a woman younger than 35 in good health and CMV-seropositive. The CDR3: CASSSGTTNTEAFF. In DNA form, the CDR3 reads TGTGCCAGCAGTTCCGGGACAACGAACACTGAAGCTTTCTTT.